Below are 18 T cell receptor beta chains sequenced from a single sample in a study of CD8 T cells in Susac syndrome (dated by TCRdb to between 2017 and 2020). The library was produced with the immunoSEQ multiplex PCR assay. RNA was extracted with the RNeasy kit and 0.5 to 1 ug was reverse transcribed using random hexamers. The public reads were run again by TCRdb, first through fastp at Q25 and then through MiXCR, and only productive beta chains were kept. Rows with a matching CDR3 protein are joined into one entry that keeps the most common DNA and genes. This sample holds around 46,000 distinct CDR3 sequences; approximately 92% were observed only once. The ten largest clones represent 0.4% to 0.5% of the sample. Sequencing was carried out using CD8+ T cells from PBMCs. These receptor sequences come from a human donor in good health.

The chain joins TRBV9 to TRBJ2-7; D gene ambiguous. The length of the CDR3 is 15 residues. Trimming took 0 bases from V and 2 from J, leaving 12 bases between them. Germline CDR1 is SGDLS and CDR2 is YYNGEE. The DNA of the CDR3 is TGTGCCAGCAGCGTAGCTGCCACGGATACCTACGAGCAGTACTTC. Translated, it gives CASSVAATDTYEQYF.

CDR3 in DNA: TGTGCCAGCAGCCCTTCCGGGACTCCGAGAGCAGATACGCAGTATTTT. Amino acid sequence: CASSPSGTPRADTQYF. This chain joins TRBV11-2 and TRBJ2-3; possible D gene TRBD2, 6 bases. The germline V gene encodes CDR1 SGHAT and CDR2 FQNNGV. There are 16 residues in the CDR3. Trimming pared 5 bases from V and 4 bases from J, leaving 19 bases between.

The genes are TRBV7-9 and TRBJ2-1, with TRBD2 matching over 7 bases. Germline-derived CDR1 and CDR2 are SEHNR and FQNEAQ (reference sequence). The J segment lost 4 bases and the V segment lost 5 bases, leaving 11 bases of the junction unmatched. The CDR3 is made up of 16 amino acids. This chain's CDR3 is CASSLSGGGVYNEQFF. In DNA, the CDR3 is TGTGCCAGCAGCCTCTCGGGAGGAGGGGTTTACAATGAGCAGTTCTTC.

This chain joins TRBV29-1 and TRBJ2-7, with 8 bases identical to TRBD2. CDR1 SQVTM and CDR2 ANQGSEA come from the germline V gene. The junction had 7 bases not matched to a gene; V was cut back by 6 bases and J by 0 bases. The CDR3 has 14 residues. In DNA form, the CDR3 reads TGCAGCGTCGCCGCGGGGGGTATCTCCTACGAGCAGTACTTC. It is translated as CSVAAGGISYEQYF.

DNA for the CDR3: TGTGCCAGTACCACCGAAGGCCCGGGAGATGAGCAGTTCTTC. Encoded protein: CASTTEGPGDEQFF. The chain recombines TRBV19 with TRBJ2-1, with a weak D call TRBD2 (6 bases). This CDR3 spans 14 amino acids. The germline gives CDR1 LNHDA, CDR2 SQIVND (reference sequence). The V and J ends lost 7 bases and 8 bases respectively, with 18 bases between them.

The rearrangement joins TRBV11-2 to TRBJ2-7, with D unresolved. Trimming removed 0 bases at V and 0 bases at J, with 9 bases between. This CDR3 spans 15 amino acids. Germline V gene lookup returns CDR1 SGHAT and CDR2 FQNNGV. In DNA form, the CDR3 reads TGTGCCAGCAGCTTAGATCCGACGGCCTCCTACGAGCAGTACTTC. Its translation: CASSLDPTASYEQYF.

The chain joins TRBV29-1 to TRBJ2-1; D remains ambiguous. CDR1 is SQVTM, CDR2 ANQGSEA, per germline. Trimming stripped 6 bases from V and 10 bases from J, with 10 bases between. The CDR3 runs 10 residues. CDR3 DNA sequence: TGCAGCGTAGTTACGAACGAGCAGTTCTTC. Translating it yields CSVVTNEQFF.

V gene TRBV4-1 combines with J gene TRBJ1-1, with D hard to call. Per germline, CDR1 MGHRA and CDR2 YSYEKL. The CDR3 contains 15 residues. V was pared by 1 base and J by 4 bases, with 13 bases between. The CDR3, as DNA: TGCGCCAGCAGCCAAGCCCCCCTCGGAGGCACTGAAGCTTTCTTT. Translation: CASSQAPLGGTEAFF.

The V call is TRBV5-1, the J call TRBJ2-2; TRBD1 matches at 8 bases. The CDR3 runs 13 residues. V was pared by 5 bases and J by 6 bases, with 3 bases of the junction left unmatched. Germline V gene data show CDR1 as SGHRS and CDR2 as YFSETQ. The CDR3 region is CASSWTGPGELFF. The CDR3 nucleotides read TGCGCCAGCAGTTGGACAGGGCCCGGGGAGCTGTTTTTT.

The chain recombines TRBV5-1 with TRBJ1-1; D gene ambiguous. Germline V gives CDR1 SGHRS, CDR2 YFSETQ. The CDR3 runs 12 residues. Trimming took off 0 bases at V and 6 bases at J, with 6 bases between the two ends. The CDR3 spells CASSLGVAEAFF. The CDR3 bases are TGCGCCAGCAGCTTGGGGGTGGCTGAAGCTTTCTTT.

The J gene is TRBJ2-2, the V gene TRBV7-6; perhaps TRBD2 as D (5 bases). Germline CDR1 SGHVS, CDR2 FNYEAQ. The CDR3 length is 16 residues. V was clipped by 1 base and J by 4 bases, with 13 bases between them. The DNA of the CDR3 is TGTGCCAGCAGCTTAGAGAGGGAGAAACTCACCGGGGAGCTGTTTTTT. Protein: CASSLEREKLTGELFF.

This chain connects TRBV11-2 to TRBJ2-7; no firm D call. From germline, CDR1 is SGHAT and CDR2 FQNNGV. This CDR3 comprises 12 residues. The V end was cut by 0 bases, the J end by 4 bases, with 4 bases between. This chain's CDR3 is CASSLDLYEQYF. The CDR3 DNA is TGTGCCAGCAGCTTAGACCTATACGAGCAGTACTTC.

The chain couples TRBV4-1 to TRBJ2-1; 9 positions agree with TRBD1. V dropped 2 bases and J dropped 6; count of bases not matched to a gene: 8. Germline V gene lookup returns CDR1 MGHRA and CDR2 YSYEKL. The CDR3 is 16 residues long. The chain's CDR3 is CASSQFPGQGLNEQFF. In DNA form, the CDR3 reads TGCGCCAGCAGCCAATTCCCGGGACAGGGACTCAATGAGCAGTTCTTC.

The chain has TRBV6-5 and TRBJ2-3, with D hard to call. Germline CDR1 reads MNHEY; CDR2 reads SVGAGI. CDR3 size: 13 residues. V lost 3 bases, J lost 2 bases, and 6 bases lay in between. CDR3 DNA: TGTGCCAGCAGTTATCCTCCCACAGATACGCAGTATTTT. Amino acid sequence: CASSYPPTDTQYF.

V usage is TRBV3-1 and J usage is TRBJ2-5; D gene unclear. The CDR3 has 16 residues. The V gene lost 0 bases and the J gene lost 0 bases, with 11 bases spanning the gap. Germline CDR1 LGHDT, CDR2 YNNKEL (reference sequence). This chain's CDR3 is CASSQEERVNQETQYF. CDR3 DNA: TGTGCCAGCAGCCAAGAGGAAAGGGTGAACCAAGAGACCCAGTACTTC.

This chain joins TRBV24-1 and TRBJ2-1, with a weak D call TRBD1 (6 bases). V was clipped by 4 bases and J by 4 bases, with 16 bases between them. Germline lookup yields CDR1 KGHDR and CDR2 SFDVKD. CDR3 length equals 16 residues. CDR3 DNA sequence: TGTGCCACCAGTGAACGGGACAAGGCCCCTTACAATGAGCAGTTCTTC. It translates to CATSERDKAPYNEQFF.

This clonotype appeared a few times. The chain carries TRBV5-4 and TRBJ1-1; D call uncertain. V lost 0 bases and J lost 1, with 4 bases in between. In germline, CDR1 is SGHNT, CDR2 YYREEE (reference sequence). CDR3 length: 13 residues. CDR3 residues: CASSLGGNTEAFF. DNA of the CDR3: TGTGCCAGCAGCTTGGGGGGGAACACTGAAGCTTTCTTT.

In this sample, this clonotype turned up once. The chain couples TRBV30 to TRBJ2-7; D not resolved. The CDR3 runs 13 residues. V was clipped by 2 bases and J by 0 bases, with 8 bases between them. The V gene's germline CDR1 is GTSNPN and CDR2 SVGIG (reference sequence). CDR3 nucleotides: TGTGCCTGGAGTTCGGGCGGCTCCTACGAGCAGTACTTC. This gives the protein CAWSSGGSYEQYF.